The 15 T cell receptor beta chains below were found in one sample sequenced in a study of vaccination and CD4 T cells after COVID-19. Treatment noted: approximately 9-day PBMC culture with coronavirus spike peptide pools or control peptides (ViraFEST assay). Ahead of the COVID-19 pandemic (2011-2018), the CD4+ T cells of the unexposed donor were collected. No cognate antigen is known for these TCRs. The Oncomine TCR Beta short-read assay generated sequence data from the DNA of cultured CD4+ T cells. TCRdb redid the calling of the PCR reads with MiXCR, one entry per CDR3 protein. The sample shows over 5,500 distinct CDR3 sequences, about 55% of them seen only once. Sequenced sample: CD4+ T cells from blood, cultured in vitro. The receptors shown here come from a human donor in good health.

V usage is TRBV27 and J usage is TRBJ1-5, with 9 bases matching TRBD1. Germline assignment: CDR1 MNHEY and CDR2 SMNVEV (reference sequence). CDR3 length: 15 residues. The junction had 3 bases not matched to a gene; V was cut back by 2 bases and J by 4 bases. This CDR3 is CASSLRTGENQPQHF. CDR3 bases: TGTGCCAGCAGTTTAAGGACAGGGGAGAATCAGCCCCAGCATTTT.

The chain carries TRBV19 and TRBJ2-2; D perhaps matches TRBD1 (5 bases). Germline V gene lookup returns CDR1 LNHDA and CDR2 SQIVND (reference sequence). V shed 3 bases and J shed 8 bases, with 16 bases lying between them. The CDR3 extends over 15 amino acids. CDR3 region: CASSMKDTIFGELFF. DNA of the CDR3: TGTGCCAGTAGTATGAAGGACACAATATTTGGGGAGCTGTTTTTT.

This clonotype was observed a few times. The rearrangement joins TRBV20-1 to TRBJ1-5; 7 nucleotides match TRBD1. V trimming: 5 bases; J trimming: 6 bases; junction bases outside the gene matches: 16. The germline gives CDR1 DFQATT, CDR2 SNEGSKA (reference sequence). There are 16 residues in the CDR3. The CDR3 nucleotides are TGCAGTGCTGGGGGAGGGGGCGCGTTGCCGGGTCAGCCCCAGCATTTT. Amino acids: CSAGGGGALPGQPQHF.

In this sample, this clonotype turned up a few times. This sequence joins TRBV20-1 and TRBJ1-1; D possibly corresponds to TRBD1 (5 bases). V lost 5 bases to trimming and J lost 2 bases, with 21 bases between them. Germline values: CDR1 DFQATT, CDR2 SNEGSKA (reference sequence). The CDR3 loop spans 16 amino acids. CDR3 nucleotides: TGCAGTGCTGCATGGAGTTTCCGGAGGGGAAACACTGAAGCTTTCTTT. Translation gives CSAAWSFRRGNTEAFF.

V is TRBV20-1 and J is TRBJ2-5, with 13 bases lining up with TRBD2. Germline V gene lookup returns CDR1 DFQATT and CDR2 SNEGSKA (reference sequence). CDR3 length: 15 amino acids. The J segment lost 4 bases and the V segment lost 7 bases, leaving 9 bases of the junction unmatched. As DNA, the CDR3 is TGCAGTGGAACTAGCGGGAGGGATGGGCGAGAGACCCAGTACTTC. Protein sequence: CSGTSGRDGRETQYF.

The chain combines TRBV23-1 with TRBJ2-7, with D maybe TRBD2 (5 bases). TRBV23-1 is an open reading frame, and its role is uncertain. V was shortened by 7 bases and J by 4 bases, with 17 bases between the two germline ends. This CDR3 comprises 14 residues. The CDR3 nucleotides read TGCGCCAGCACCCGGGAACCCGAAGGGTACGAGCAGTACTTC. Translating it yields CASTREPEGYEQYF.

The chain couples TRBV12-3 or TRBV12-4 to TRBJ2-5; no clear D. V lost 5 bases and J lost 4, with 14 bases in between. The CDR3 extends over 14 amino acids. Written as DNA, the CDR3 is TGTGCCAGCAGTCGCCCGGACGGGTCAGAGACCCAGTACTTC. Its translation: CASSRPDGSETQYF.

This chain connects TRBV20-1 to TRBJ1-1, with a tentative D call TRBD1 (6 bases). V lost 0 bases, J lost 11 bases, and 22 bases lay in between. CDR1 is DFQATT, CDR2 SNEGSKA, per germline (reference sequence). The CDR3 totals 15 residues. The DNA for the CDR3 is TGCAGTGCTAGAGATCAAAGGGGGGCCTCCATCCGGGCTTTCTTT. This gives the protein CSARDQRGASIRAFF.

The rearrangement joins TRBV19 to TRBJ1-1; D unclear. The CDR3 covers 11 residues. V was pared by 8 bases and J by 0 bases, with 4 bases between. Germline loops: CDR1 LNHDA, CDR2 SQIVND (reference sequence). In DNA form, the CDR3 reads TGTGCCAGTGCAGTGAACACTGAAGCTTTCTTT. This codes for CASAVNTEAFF.

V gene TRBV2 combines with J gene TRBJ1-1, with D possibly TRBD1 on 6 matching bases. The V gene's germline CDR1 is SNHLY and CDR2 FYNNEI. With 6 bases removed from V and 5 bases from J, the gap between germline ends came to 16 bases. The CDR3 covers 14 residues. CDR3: CASSSQPGATEAFF. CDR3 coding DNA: TGTGCCAGCAGCTCACAGCCAGGGGCGACTGAAGCTTTCTTT.

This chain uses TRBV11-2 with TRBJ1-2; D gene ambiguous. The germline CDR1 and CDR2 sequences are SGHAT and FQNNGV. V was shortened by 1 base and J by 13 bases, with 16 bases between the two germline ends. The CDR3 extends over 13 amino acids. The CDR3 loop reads CASSLAGEPWGTF. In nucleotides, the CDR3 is TGTGCCAGCAGCTTAGCTGGGGAGCCCTGGGGCACCTTC.

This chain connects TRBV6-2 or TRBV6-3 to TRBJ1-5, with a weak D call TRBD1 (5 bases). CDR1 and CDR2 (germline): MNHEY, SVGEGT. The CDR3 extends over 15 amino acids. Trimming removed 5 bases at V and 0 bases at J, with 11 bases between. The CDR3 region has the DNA TGTGCCAGCAGTCCCCACAGGATTAGCAATCAGCCCCAGCATTTT. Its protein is CASSPHRISNQPQHF.

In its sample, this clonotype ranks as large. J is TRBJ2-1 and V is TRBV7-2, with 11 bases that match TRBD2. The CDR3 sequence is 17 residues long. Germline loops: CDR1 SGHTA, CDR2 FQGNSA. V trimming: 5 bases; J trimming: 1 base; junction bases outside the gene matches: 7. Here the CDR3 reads CASSALAGGSSYNEQFF. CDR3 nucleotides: TGTGCCAGCAGCGCTCTAGCGGGGGGCAGTTCCTACAATGAGCAGTTCTTC.

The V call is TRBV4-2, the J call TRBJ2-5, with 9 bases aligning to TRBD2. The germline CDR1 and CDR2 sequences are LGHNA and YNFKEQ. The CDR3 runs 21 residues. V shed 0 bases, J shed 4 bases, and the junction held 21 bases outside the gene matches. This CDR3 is CASSQELGAGGLVTSGETQYF. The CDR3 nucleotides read TGTGCCAGCAGCCAAGAGCTCGGAGCGGGAGGCCTCGTAACCTCCGGAGAGACCCAGTACTTC.

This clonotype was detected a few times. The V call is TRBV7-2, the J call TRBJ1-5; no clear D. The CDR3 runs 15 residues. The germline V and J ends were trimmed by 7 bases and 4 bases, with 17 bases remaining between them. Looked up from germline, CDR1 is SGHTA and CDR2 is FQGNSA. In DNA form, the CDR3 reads TGTGCCAGCACCCCTGGGTTTGCCCTGAATCAGCCCCAGCATTTT. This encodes CASTPGFALNQPQHF.